The subject of this entry is one T cell receptor (beta chain). What it binds is not known. Each replicate PCR on the sorted subsets used 150 to 200 ng DNA (around 30,000 T cell genomes). Sequencing used immunoSEQ multiplex PCR; TCRdb keeps in-frame clones, though not all of them. The sample lists some 580,000 clones; roughly 97% were seen once. The sample belongs to a study of shared clonotypes between healthy human individuals. Turning to the study itself: Three plates each covered CD4 naive and memory; CD8 naive two, CD8 memory one.

General study points: How much donors shared clonotypes was expected to be affected by sequencing depth.

Germline CDR1 is SGHRS and CDR2 is YFSETQ. The CDR3 contains 16 residues. With 3 bases removed from V and 0 bases from J, the gap between germline ends came to 13 bases. Material for sequencing was naive CD4+ T cells sorted from blood. The subset here: CD45RA+ positively selected. The receptor was derived from a woman aged 30 to 39 in good health. This chain connects TRBV5-1 to TRBJ1-3; D perhaps matches TRBD1 (6 bases). The CDR3 DNA is TGCGCCAGCAGCTCCTTTGCAGGGGTCTCTGGAAACACCATATATTTT. Residues: CASSSFAGVSGNTIYF.